The entry that follows covers one T cell receptor (beta chain) sequence. Its antigen is undetermined. A clone one base away is much larger, so this may be a read error. TCRdb used MiXCR to reprocess the PCR reads, holding one entry per CDR3 protein. Of about 640,000 distinct CDR3 sequences in the sample, about 20% were seen once. CDR3 length: 16 amino acids. Germline lookup yields CDR1 LGHNA and CDR2 YSLEER. These data are taken from a study of molecular identifiers for immune sequencing clone quantification. Study findings and constraints: In a background of 950,000 to 1,000,000 naive cells, spiked Jurkat TCR RNA from one cell was reportedly detectable.

CD8+CD4-CCR7+CD45RA+ cells were sorted as naive CD8 T cells. This TCR came from a human donor in good health. Some libraries in this study had Jurkat cell RNA spiked in. The sequenced material came from naive CD8+ T cells from blood, with Jurkat cell RNA spiked in. Subset described: FACS-sorted CD8+CD4-CCR7+CD45RA+ naive T cells. V and J are TRBV4-3 and TRBJ2-1; tentatively, D is TRBD2 (6 bases). The CDR3 DNA follows: TGCGCCAGCGGCCAAGATAAGGAGGGCGCTTACAATGAGCAGTTCTTC. This translates into CASGQDKEGAYNEQFF.